This TCR beta chain stems from a study of T cell repertoires in ileal Crohn's disease. Study overall: Postoperative therapy was given to about half: 11 thiopurines, about 19 anti-TNF agents. At postoperative colonoscopy, neoterminal ileum biopsies were taken as M6.

Assay used: immunoSEQ multiplex PCR; TCRdb lists only in-frame clones, some missing. The repertoire consists of about 13,000 clones, with approximately 78% occurring once and the leading ten covering 4.5% to 5.5%. CDR3 length: 13 residues. The V end was cut by 6 bases, the J end by 5 bases, with 10 bases between. Germline assignment: CDR1 SEHNR and CDR2 FQNEAQ (reference sequence). Time point indicated: neoterminal ileum biopsy at postoperative endoscopy, about 6 months after surgery. The receptor's source is an adult with Crohn's disease. Sequencing was carried out using ileal tissue. This chain joins TRBV7-9 and TRBJ1-4; D ambiguous. The CDR3 is CASSWTGNEKLFF. The CDR3 DNA reads TGTGCCAGCAGTTGGACGGGAAATGAAAAACTGTTTTTT.